A single T cell receptor beta chain is shown here with its context. Its antigen is as yet unknown. The sample providers were healthy Caucasian people from Russia, aged roughly 6 to 95. The data were taken from a study of blood T cells in healthy people across ages. Study-wide results and limits: Nothing was known about donor CMV status, and this possibly confounded expanded clonotype changes.

Trimming stripped 4 bases from V and 4 bases from J, with 10 bases between. CDR1 is SQVTM, CDR2 ANQGSEA, per germline. The CDR3 totals 12 residues. Using a J-beta primer mix together with a sample-barcoded 5' primer, a second PCR was run for roughly 7 to 12 cycles. Each cDNA molecule, via a template-switch adaptor with 12 random nucleotides, was tagged. TCRdb ran MiXCR on the 5' RACE reads and lists one entry per CDR3 protein. The sample has around 820,000 distinct CDR3 sequences, 25% seen once. Separately, the same data were catalogued under a study of T cells of mothers and their children.

This TCR was sampled from a boy between 5 and 17 years old in good health. The sequencing input was blood. This chain uses TRBV29-1 with TRBJ1-2; D is ambiguous. Here the CDR3 reads CSVGRETYGYTF. The CDR3 DNA reads as TGCAGCGTTGGTCGGGAGACCTATGGCTACACCTTC.